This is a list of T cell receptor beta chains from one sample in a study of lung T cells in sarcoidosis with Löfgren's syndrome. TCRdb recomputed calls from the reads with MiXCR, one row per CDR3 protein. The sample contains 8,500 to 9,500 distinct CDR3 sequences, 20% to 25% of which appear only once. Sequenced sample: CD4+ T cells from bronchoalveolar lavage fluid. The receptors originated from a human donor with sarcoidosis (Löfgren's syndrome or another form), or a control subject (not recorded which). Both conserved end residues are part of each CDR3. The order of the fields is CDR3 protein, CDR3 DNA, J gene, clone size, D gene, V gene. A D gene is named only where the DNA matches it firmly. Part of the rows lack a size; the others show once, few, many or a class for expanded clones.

CASSPGRTGGSRDGYTF,TGTGCCAGCAGCCCCGGTCGGACAGGGGGAAGTCGGGATGGCTACACCTTC,TRBJ1-2,few,TRBD1,TRBV5-4
CASTPGGTDTQYF,TGTGCCAGCACTCCCGGGGGGACAGATACGCAGTATTTT,TRBJ2-3,many,TRBD2,TRBV28
CASRNQSWGSTAPYGYTF,TGTGCCAGCAGAAACCAATCATGGGGATCGACAGCACCCTATGGCTACACCTTC,TRBJ1-2,few,.,TRBV6-1
CASSQDPGGWGSTEAFF,TGTGCCAGCAGCCAAGATCCTGGAGGGTGGGGTAGTACTGAAGCTTTCTTT,TRBJ1-1,many,.,TRBV4-2
CASSLDPPRGRVSDTQYF,TGTGCCAGCAGCTTAGACCCCCCAAGGGGGCGCGTTTCAGATACGCAGTATTTT,TRBJ2-3,.,TRBD1,TRBV11-2
CASRRDRESGNTEAFF,TGTGCCAGCAGAAGGGACAGGGAATCGGGGAACACTGAAGCTTTCTTT,TRBJ1-1,large,TRBD1,TRBV2
CASSSSTGRSINEQFF,TGTGCCAGCAGCTCCTCCACAGGACGCTCGATCAATGAGCAGTTCTTC,TRBJ2-1,.,.,TRBV12-3/TRBV12-4
CATTPLSSGNTIYF,TGTGCCACCACCCCCCTAAGCTCTGGAAACACCATATATTTT,TRBJ1-3,many,.,TRBV12-3/TRBV12-4
CASRGDTLEEAFF,TGTGCCAGCAGGGGGGACACCCTGGAGGAAGCTTTCTTT,TRBJ1-1,.,.,TRBV12-3/TRBV12-4
CASSEFGPALVQETQYF,TGCGCCAGCAGTGAGTTTGGTCCAGCCCTGGTCCAAGAGACCCAGTACTTC,TRBJ2-5,.,.,TRBV10-2
CASSLSPFRDRRDYGYTF,TGTGCCAGCAGTTTGTCCCCCTTCCGGGACAGGAGGGACTATGGCTACACCTTC,TRBJ1-2,large,TRBD1,TRBV6-1
CASISRGGDRGHGANVLTF,TGTGCCAGCATCAGTCGTGGCGGGGACAGGGGGCATGGGGCCAACGTCCTGACTTTC,TRBJ2-6,few,TRBD1,TRBV7-9
CASSQVTTGNQETQYF,TGTGCCAGCAGCCAAGTTACTACAGGGAACCAAGAGACCCAGTACTTC,TRBJ2-5,many,.,TRBV3-1
CASSLGVRHQAEGYTF,TGTGCCAGCAGCTTAGGGGTTCGCCATCAAGCAGAAGGCTACACCTTC,TRBJ1-2,large,.,TRBV7-2
CASTKTGGNEQFF,TGTGCCAGCACCAAGACAGGGGGGAATGAGCAGTTCTTC,TRBJ2-1,many,TRBD1,TRBV6-1
CASSLQGGTEAFF,TGTGCCAGCAGCCTACAGGGGGGGACTGAAGCTTTCTTT,TRBJ1-1,many,TRBD1,TRBV7-9
CASSQVWDPYYEQYF,TGTGCCAGCAGCCAAGTTTGGGACCCTTACTACGAGCAGTACTTC,TRBJ2-7,many,.,TRBV3-1
CASTQDLAGNQPQHF,TGTGCCAGCACCCAGGACCTAGCGGGCAATCAGCCCCAGCATTTT,TRBJ1-5,medium-sized,.,TRBV28
CANGQGSNGQFF,TGTGCCAATGGACAGGGGTCCAATGGGCAATTCTTC,TRBJ2-1,.,TRBD1,TRBV19
CASSLGGVEKLFF,TGTGCCAGCAGTTTGGGCGGTGTTGAAAAACTGTTTTTT,TRBJ1-4,many,.,TRBV28
CASSMTGNQPQHF,TGTGCCAGCAGTATGACAGGGAATCAGCCCCAGCATTTT,TRBJ1-5,many,TRBD1,TRBV2
CASSWDSVTGELFF,TGTGCCAGCAGTTGGGACTCAGTCACCGGGGAGCTGTTTTTT,TRBJ2-2,medium-sized,.,TRBV7-9
CASSQDMGSKHGELFF,TGTGCCAGCAGCCAAGATATGGGATCAAAGCACGGGGAGCTGTTTTTT,TRBJ2-2,few,.,TRBV4-2
CASSSGQLFYEQYF,TGCGCCAGCAGCTCGGGACAGCTCTTCTACGAGCAGTACTTC,TRBJ2-7,few,TRBD1,TRBV5-1
CASSISQTVNTEAFF,TGTGCCAGTAGTATAAGTCAGACAGTGAACACTGAAGCTTTCTTT,TRBJ1-1,few,.,TRBV19
CASPPQAGSNTEAFF,TGTGCCAGCCCACCACAGGCAGGGTCGAACACTGAAGCCTTCTTT,TRBJ1-1,.,.,TRBV18
CASGLALAGGHLFF,TGTGCTAGTGGTTTAGCACTAGCGGGGGGGCACCTGTTCTTC,TRBJ2-1,many,TRBD2,TRBV12-5
CASGAFSGHQPQHF,TGTGCCAGTGGTGCCTTTTCGGGGCATCAGCCCCAGCATTTT,TRBJ1-5,few,.,TRBV19
CASIHRESTKAFF,TGTGCCAGCATCCACAGGGAGAGCACTAAAGCTTTCTTT,TRBJ1-1,.,.,TRBV7-9
CASSLGGQGQGAFF,TGTGCCAGCAGTTTGGGGGGACAGGGGCAGGGAGCTTTCTTT,TRBJ1-1,large,TRBD1,TRBV28
CASSYSEPRLFF,TGTGCCAGCAGTTACTCGGAACCGAGGCTTTTCTTT,TRBJ1-1,many,.,TRBV6-6